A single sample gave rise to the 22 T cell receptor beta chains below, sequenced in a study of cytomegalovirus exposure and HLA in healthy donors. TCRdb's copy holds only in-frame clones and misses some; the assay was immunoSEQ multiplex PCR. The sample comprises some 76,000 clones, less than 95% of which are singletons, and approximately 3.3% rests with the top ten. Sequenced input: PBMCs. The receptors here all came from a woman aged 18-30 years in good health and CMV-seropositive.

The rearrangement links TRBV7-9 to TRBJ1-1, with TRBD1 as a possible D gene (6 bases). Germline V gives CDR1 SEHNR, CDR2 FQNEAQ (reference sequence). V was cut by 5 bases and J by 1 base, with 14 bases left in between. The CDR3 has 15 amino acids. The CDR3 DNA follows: TGTGCCAGCAGCGGGAGCGGGGGGGCGAACACTGAAGCTTTCTTT. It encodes CASSGSGGANTEAFF.

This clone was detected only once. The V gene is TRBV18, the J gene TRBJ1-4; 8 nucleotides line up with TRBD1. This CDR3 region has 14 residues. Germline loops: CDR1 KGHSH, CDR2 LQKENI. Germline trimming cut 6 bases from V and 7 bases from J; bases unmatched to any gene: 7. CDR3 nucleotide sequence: TGTGCCAGCTCCCCGACAGGGGTGCCTGAAAAACTGTTTTTT. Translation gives CASSPTGVPEKLFF. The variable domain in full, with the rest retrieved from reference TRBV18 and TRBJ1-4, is NAGVMQNPRHLVRRRGQEARLRCSPMKGHSHVYWYRQLPEEGLKFMVYLQKENIIDESGMPKERFSAEFPKEGPSILRIQQVVRGDSAAYFCASSPTGVPEKLFFGSGTQLSVL.

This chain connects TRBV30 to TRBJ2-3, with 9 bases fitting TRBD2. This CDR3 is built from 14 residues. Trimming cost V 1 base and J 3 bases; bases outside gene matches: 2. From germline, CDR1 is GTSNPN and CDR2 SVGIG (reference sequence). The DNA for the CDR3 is TGTGCCTGGAGTGCGGGACTAGCAACAGATACGCAGTATTTT. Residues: CAWSAGLATDTQYF.

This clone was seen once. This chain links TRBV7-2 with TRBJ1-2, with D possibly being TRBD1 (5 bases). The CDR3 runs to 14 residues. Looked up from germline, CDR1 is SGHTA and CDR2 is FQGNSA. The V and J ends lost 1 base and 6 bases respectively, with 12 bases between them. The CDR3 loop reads CASSLVAGRDGYTF. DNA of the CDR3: TGTGCCAGCAGCTTAGTGGCAGGGAGGGATGGCTACACCTTC. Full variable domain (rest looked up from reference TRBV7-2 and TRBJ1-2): GAGVSQSPSNKVTEKGKDVELRCDPISGHTALYWYRQSLGQGLEFLIYFQGNSAPDKSGLPSDRFSAERTGGSVSTLTIQRTQQEDSAVYLCASSLVAGRDGYTFGSGTRLTVV.

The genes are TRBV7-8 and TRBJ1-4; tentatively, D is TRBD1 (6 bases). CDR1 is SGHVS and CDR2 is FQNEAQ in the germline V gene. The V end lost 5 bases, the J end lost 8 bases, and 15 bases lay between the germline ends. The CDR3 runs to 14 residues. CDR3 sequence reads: CASSRRVQGEKLFF. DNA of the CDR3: TGTGCCAGCAGCCGACGGGTCCAGGGGGAAAAACTGTTTTTT. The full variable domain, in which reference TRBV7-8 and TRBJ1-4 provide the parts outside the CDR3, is GAGVSQSPRYKVAKRGQDVALRCDPISGHVSLFWYQQALGQGPEFLTYFQNEAQLDKSGLPSDRFFAERPEGSVSTLKIQRTQQEDSAVYLCASSRRVQGEKLFFGSGTQLSVL.

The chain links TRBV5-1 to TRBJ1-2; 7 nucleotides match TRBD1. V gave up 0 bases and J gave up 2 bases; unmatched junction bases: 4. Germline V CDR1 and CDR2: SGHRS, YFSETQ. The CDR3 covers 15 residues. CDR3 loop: CASSLVGRGNYGYTF. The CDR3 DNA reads TGCGCCAGCAGCTTGGTGGGCAGGGGGAACTATGGCTACACCTTC.

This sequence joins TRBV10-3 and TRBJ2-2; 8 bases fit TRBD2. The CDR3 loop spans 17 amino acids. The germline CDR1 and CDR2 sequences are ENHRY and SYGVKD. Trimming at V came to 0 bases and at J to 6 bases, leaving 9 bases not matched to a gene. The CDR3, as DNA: TGTGCCATCAGTGAGTCCAACCTGCGGGGGGAGGCCGGGGAGCTGTTTTTT. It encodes CAISESNLRGEAGELFF.

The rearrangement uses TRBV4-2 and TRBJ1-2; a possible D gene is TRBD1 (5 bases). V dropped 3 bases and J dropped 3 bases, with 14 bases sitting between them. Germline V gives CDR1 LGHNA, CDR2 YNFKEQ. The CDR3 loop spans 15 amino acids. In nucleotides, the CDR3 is TGTGCCAGCAGCCAGACAAACCTACAGGACTATGGCTACACCTTC. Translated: CASSQTNLQDYGYTF.

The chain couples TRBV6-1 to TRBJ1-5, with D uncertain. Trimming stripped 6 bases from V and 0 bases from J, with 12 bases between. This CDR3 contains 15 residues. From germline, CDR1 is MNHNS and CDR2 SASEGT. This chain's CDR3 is CASSPNSHSNQPQHF. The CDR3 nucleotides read TGTGCCAGCAGCCCCAATAGTCATAGCAATCAGCCCCAGCATTTT.

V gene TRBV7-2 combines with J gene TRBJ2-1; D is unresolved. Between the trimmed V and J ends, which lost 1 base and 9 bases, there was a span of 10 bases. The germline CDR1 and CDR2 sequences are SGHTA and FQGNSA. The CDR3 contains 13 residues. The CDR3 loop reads CASSLGAQGEQFF. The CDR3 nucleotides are TGTGCCAGCAGCTTAGGGGCCCAAGGTGAGCAGTTCTTC.

CDR3 DNA: TGTGCCAGCCGCCTCGGGGTTCCCGGGGAGCTGTTTTTT. Its translation is CASRLGVPGELFF. The V call is TRBV27, the J call TRBJ2-2, with a weak D call TRBD2 (5 bases). Germline loops: CDR1 MNHEY, CDR2 SMNVEV (reference sequence). V gave up 8 bases and J gave up 6 bases, with 13 bases separating them. This CDR3 is built from 13 residues.

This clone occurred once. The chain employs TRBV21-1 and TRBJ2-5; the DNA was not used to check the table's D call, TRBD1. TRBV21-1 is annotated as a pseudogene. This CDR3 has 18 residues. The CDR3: CASSSGQGERTPQETQYF. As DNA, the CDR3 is TGTGCCAGCAGCTCGGGACAGGGGGAGCGAACACCCCAAGAGACCCAGTACTTC.

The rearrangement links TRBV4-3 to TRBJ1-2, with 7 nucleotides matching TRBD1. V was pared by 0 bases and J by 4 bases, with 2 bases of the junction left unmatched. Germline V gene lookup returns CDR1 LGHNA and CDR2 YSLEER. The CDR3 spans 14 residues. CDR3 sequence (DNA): TGCGCCAGCAGCCAAGATCCAGGGGGCTATGGCTACACCTTC. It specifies CASSQDPGGYGYTF.

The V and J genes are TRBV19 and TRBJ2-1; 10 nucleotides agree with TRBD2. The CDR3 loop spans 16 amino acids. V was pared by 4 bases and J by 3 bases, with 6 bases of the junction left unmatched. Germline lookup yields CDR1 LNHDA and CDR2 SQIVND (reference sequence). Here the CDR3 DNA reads TGTGCCAGTAGTACAATAGCGGGGGGCTTCTACAATGAGCAGTTCTTC. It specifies CASSTIAGGFYNEQFF.

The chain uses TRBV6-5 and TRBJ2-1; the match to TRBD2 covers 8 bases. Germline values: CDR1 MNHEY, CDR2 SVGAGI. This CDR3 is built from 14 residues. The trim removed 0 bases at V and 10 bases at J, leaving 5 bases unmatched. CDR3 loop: CASSYSLAGGEQFF. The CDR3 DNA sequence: TGTGCCAGCAGTTACTCCCTGGCGGGAGGCGAGCAGTTCTTC.

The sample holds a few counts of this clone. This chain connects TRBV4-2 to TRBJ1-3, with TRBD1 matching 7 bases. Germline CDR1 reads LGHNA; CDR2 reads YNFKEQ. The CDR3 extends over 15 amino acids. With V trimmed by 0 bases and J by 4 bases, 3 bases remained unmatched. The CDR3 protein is CASSQEDREGNTIYF. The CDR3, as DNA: TGTGCCAGCAGCCAAGAAGACAGGGAGGGAAACACCATATATTTT.

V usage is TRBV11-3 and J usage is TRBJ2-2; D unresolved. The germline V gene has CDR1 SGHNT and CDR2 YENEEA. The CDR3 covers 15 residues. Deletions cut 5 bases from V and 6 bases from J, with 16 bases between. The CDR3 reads CASSPPGSSAGELFF. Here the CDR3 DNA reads TGTGCCAGCAGCCCCCCGGGTAGCTCGGCCGGGGAGCTGTTTTTT.

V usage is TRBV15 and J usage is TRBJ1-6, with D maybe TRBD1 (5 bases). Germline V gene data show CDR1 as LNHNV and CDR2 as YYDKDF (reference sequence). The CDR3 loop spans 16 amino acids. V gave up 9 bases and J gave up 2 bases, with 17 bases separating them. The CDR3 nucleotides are TGTGCCACGAGCCCTCAGGGCGGTCCCTATAATTCACCCCTCCACTTT. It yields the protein CATSPQGGPYNSPLHF. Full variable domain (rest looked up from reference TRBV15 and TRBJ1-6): DAMVIQNPRYQVTQFGKPVTLSCSQTLNHNVMYWYQQKSSQAPKLLFHYYDKDFNNEADTPDNFQSRRPNTSFCFLDIRSPGLGDTAMYLCATSPQGGPYNSPLHFGNGTRLTVT.

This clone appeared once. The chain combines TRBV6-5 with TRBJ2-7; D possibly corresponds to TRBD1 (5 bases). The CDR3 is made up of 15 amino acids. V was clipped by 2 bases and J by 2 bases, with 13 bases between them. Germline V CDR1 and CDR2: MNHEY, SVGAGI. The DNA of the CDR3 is TGTGCCAGCAGTTACAGCAGGAGCAGGGCCTACGAGCAGTACTTC. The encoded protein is CASSYSRSRAYEQYF.

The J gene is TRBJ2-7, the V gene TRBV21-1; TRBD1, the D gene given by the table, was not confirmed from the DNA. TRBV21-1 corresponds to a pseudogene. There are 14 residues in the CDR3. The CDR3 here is CASSKWAASYEQYF. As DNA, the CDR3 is TGTGCCAGCAGCAAGTGGGCTGCCTCCTACGAGCAGTACTTC.

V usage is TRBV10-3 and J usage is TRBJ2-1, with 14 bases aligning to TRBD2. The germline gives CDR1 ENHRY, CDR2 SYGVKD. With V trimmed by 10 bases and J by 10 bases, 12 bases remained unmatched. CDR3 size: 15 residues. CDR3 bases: TGTGCCACCGTACCGGGACTAGCGGGAGTGAGGGAGCAGTTCTTC. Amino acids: CATVPGLAGVREQFF.

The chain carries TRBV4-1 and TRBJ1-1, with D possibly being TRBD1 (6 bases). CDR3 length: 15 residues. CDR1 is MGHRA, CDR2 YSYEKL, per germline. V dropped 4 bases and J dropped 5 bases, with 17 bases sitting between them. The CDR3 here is CASSLLVRGWTEAFF. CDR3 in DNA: TGCGCCAGCAGCCTTTTAGTCAGGGGTTGGACTGAAGCTTTCTTT.